This TCR beta chain was identified in a study of blood T cell repertoires in COVID-19. About the study: Collection of acute and convalescent COVID-19 samples took place in the United States, Italy and Spain. The analysed material was cDNA or gDNA that came from T cells, B-cell-depleted T cells, or PBMCs.

Authors' methods: Nucleated cell number was recorded as an estimate derived from reference gene primer amplification. Only in-frame clones appear in the TCRdb table, and some are missing; sequencing was by immunoSEQ multiplex PCR. The DNA gave D and trimming, while V, J and clone size come from that table. Counted here are about 270,000 clones, approximately 88% occurring once; the ten biggest clones make up almost 1.5%. Trimming removed 1 base at V and 1 base at J, with 7 bases between. The length of the CDR3 is 14 residues. Germline lookup yields CDR1 LGHNA and CDR2 YSLEER. Enrolled during active infection, Seattle patients were then followed longitudinally.

The chain is built from TRBV4-3 and TRBJ1-1, with D uncertain. Material for sequencing was peripheral blood. The clonotype originates from a human donor with COVID-19, enrolled during active disease. The donor label of this sample is uncertain. The CDR3 DNA sequence: TGCGCCAGCAGCCAAGGAGAGAGGAACACTGAAGCTTTCTTT. As protein: CASSQGERNTEAFF.